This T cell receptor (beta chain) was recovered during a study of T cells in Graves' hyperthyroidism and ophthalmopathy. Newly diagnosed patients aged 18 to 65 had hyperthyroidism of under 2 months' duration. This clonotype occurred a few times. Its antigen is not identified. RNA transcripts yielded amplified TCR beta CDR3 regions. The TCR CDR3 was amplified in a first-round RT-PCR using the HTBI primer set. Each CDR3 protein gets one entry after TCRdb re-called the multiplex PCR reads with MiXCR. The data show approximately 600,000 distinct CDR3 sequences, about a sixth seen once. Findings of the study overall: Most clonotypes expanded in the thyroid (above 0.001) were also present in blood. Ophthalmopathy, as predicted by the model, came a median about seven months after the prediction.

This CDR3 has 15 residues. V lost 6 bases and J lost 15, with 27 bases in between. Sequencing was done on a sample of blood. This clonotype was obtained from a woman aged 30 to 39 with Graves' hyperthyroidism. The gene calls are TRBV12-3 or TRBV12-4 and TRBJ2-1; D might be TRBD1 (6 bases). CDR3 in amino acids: CASSSAGHGTFPRFF. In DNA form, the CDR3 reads TGTGCCAGCAGCTCGGCGGGCCACGGGACATTCCCACGGTTCTTC.